Shown below are 25 T cell receptor beta chains from a single sample sequenced in a study of shared clonotypes between healthy human individuals. Sequenced by immunoSEQ multiplex PCR; TCRdb stores in-frame clones only, minus some. The data show around 2.1 million clones, 95% seen once. The source material was naive CD4+ T cells sorted from blood. The sample's subset: CD45RA+ positively selected. These receptors all stem from a man in his late teens or twenties in good health.

This clone was observed once. The rearrangement uses TRBV13 and TRBJ2-7; 7 bases line up with TRBD1. Germline CDR1 reads PRHDT; CDR2 reads FYEKMQ (reference sequence). V trimming: 2 bases; J trimming: 9 bases; junction bases outside the gene matches: 7. There are 13 residues in the CDR3. In DNA form, the CDR3 reads TGTGCCAGCAGCTTACTCGGACAGGTACCGCAGTACTTC. It is translated as CASSLLGQVPQYF. The variable domain in full, with the rest retrieved from reference TRBV13 and TRBJ2-7, is AAGVIQSPRHLIKEKRETATLKCYPIPRHDTVYWYQQGPGQDPQFLISFYEKMQSDKGSIPDRFSAQQFSDYHSELNMSSLELGDSALYFCASSLLGQVPQYFGPGTRLTVT.

Concerning this clone itself: Other nucleotide sequences from this sample produce the same CDR3. V and J are TRBV11-3 and TRBJ2-1, with 8 nucleotides matching TRBD2. The germline gives CDR1 SGHNT, CDR2 YENEEA. The trim removed 1 base at V and 7 bases at J, leaving 6 bases unmatched. The CDR3 is made up of 15 amino acids. In DNA form, the CDR3 reads TGTGCCAGCAGCTTAGCGGGAGGGCCGGGAAATGAGCAGTTCTTC. Translated: CASSLAGGPGNEQFF.

The chain recombines TRBV4-3 with TRBJ1-2; D gene uncertain. V shed 0 bases and J shed 4 bases, with 21 bases lying between them. CDR3 size: 18 residues. Looked up from germline, CDR1 is LGHNA and CDR2 is YSLEER. As DNA, the CDR3 is TGCGCCAGCAGCCAAGATCAAGCGTCAGGACGGACGCGCTATGGCTACACCTTC. Residues: CASSQDQASGRTRYGYTF.

This chain connects TRBV4-1 to TRBJ1-3; D is undetermined. The V and J ends lost 0 bases and 1 base respectively, with 10 bases between them. This CDR3 contains 16 residues. CDR1 MGHRA and CDR2 YSYEKL come from the germline V gene. The CDR3 spells CASSQDPRGSGNTIYF. The CDR3, as DNA: TGCGCCAGCAGCCAAGATCCTCGGGGTTCTGGAAACACCATATATTTT.

Turning to this clone: This specimen includes other DNA sequences encoding the same CDR3. The chain joins TRBV4-3 to TRBJ1-5; the D is unclear. Germline loops: CDR1 LGHNA, CDR2 YSLEER. CDR3 length: 14 residues. V was clipped by 0 bases and J by 4 bases, with 7 bases between them. The CDR3 spells CASSQDLGNQPQHF. The CDR3 bases are TGCGCCAGCAGCCAAGATCTAGGAAATCAGCCCCAGCATTTT.

The CDR3 DNA follows: TGTGCCAGCAGCCGGACAGGGAACCGAGAGACCCAGTACTTC. The encoded protein is CASSRTGNRETQYF. The gene calls are TRBV2 and TRBJ2-5, with TRBD1 matching over 8 bases. The CDR3 is made up of 14 amino acids. Germline CDR1 is SNHLY and CDR2 is FYNNEI. V lost 6 bases to trimming and J lost 4 bases; unmatched junction nucleotides: 7.

J is TRBJ1-3 and V is TRBV30, with a tentative D call TRBD1 (6 bases). Germline V gene lookup returns CDR1 GTSNPN and CDR2 SVGIG (reference sequence). Trimming stripped 3 bases from V and 0 bases from J, with 18 bases between. The CDR3 covers 17 residues. CDR3 DNA: TGTGCCTGGAGCCTTTTGGACAGACCCTACTCTGGAAACACCATATATTTT. Translation gives CAWSLLDRPYSGNTIYF.

The CDR3 sequence: CASSLVGTGTGQPQHF. CDR3 nucleotides: TGTGCCAGCAGCTTAGTAGGGACAGGGACGGGTCAGCCCCAGCATTTT. This chain joins TRBV7-2 and TRBJ1-5, with 9 bases lining up with TRBD1. The CDR3 extends over 16 amino acids. V shed 1 base and J 6 bases; nucleotides not matched to a gene: 7. The germline gives CDR1 SGHTA, CDR2 FQGNSA.

The chain couples TRBV13 to TRBJ2-4, with unresolved D. Trimming cost V 5 bases and J 0 bases, with 11 bases left between them. The CDR3 sequence is 15 residues long. Germline values: CDR1 PRHDT, CDR2 FYEKMQ (reference sequence). CDR3 nucleotide sequence: TGTGCCAGCAGCGAGGCAGGCACAGCCAAAAACATTCAGTACTTC. It is translated as CASSEAGTAKNIQYF.

The chain has TRBV19 and TRBJ1-5; a possible D gene is TRBD1 (6 bases). This CDR3 comprises 14 residues. V was clipped by 4 bases and J by 6 bases, with 13 bases between them. The germline gives CDR1 LNHDA, CDR2 SQIVND (reference sequence). CDR3 in amino acids: CASSTQGSGQPQHF. In DNA form, the CDR3 reads TGTGCCAGTAGTACTCAGGGGAGTGGTCAGCCCCAGCATTTT. The variable domain in full, completed from reference TRBV19 and TRBJ1-5, reads DGGITQSPKYLFRKEGQNVTLSCEQNLNHDAMYWYRQDPGQGLRLIYYSQIVNDFQKGDIAEGYSVSREKKESFPLTVTSAQKNPTAFYLCASSTQGSGQPQHFGDGTRLSIL.

This chain uses TRBV5-1 with TRBJ2-7; 9 bases are a match to TRBD2. The CDR3 loop spans 19 amino acids. Germline assignment: CDR1 SGHRS and CDR2 YFSETQ. The V gene end was trimmed by 1 base and the J gene end by 5 bases; junction bases not matched to a gene: 19. The DNA for the CDR3 is TGCGCCAGCAGCTTGCTCCGGGGTCTAAAGCGGGAGGAGGTGAACGAGCAGTACTTC. Its translation: CASSLLRGLKREEVNEQYF.

A word on this clone: This sample includes further DNA sequences coding for the same CDR3. The rearrangement joins TRBV6-5 to TRBJ1-2; a weak D match, TRBD1 (6 bases). V lost 0 bases and J 2 bases, leaving 7 bases between the germline ends. The V gene's germline CDR1 is MNHEY and CDR2 SVGAGI. This CDR3 is 14 amino acids long. The CDR3 region is CASSYSGTNYGYTF. For the CDR3, the DNA is TGTGCCAGCAGTTACTCGGGGACAAACTATGGCTACACCTTC.

This chain links TRBV19 with TRBJ1-6; a possible D gene is TRBD1 (5 bases). Germline V gives CDR1 LNHDA, CDR2 SQIVND (reference sequence). V was pared by 3 bases and J by 6 bases, with 12 bases between. This CDR3 spans 15 amino acids. The CDR3 protein is CASSMPAGGNSPLHF. The CDR3 region has the DNA TGTGCCAGTAGTATGCCGGCCGGGGGTAATTCACCCCTCCACTTT.

The chain couples TRBV5-1 to TRBJ2-2; 7 nucleotides agree with TRBD1. This CDR3 comprises 16 residues. The germline CDR1 and CDR2 sequences are SGHRS and YFSETQ. Trimming at V came to 4 bases and at J to 5 bases, leaving 11 bases not matched to a gene. In DNA form, the CDR3 reads TGCGCCAGCAGCCCGACAGGGTGGGACGAGACCGGGGAGCTGTTTTTT. Translating gives CASSPTGWDETGELFF.

V usage is TRBV6-6 and J usage is TRBJ1-1, with TRBD1 as a possible D gene (5 bases). Germline CDR1 is MNHNY and CDR2 is SVGAGI (reference sequence). This CDR3 comprises 16 residues. Trimming took 6 bases from V and 1 from J, leaving 18 bases between them. The CDR3 reads CASSLRQGVRNTEAFF. CDR3 coding DNA: TGTGCCAGCAGCCTTCGACAAGGGGTACGGAACACTGAAGCTTTCTTT.

The chain employs TRBV7-9 and TRBJ2-5; 8 positions match TRBD2. Germline V CDR1 and CDR2: SEHNR, FQNEAQ (reference sequence). The junction had 10 bases not matched to a gene; V was cut back by 3 bases and J by 4 bases. The CDR3 consists of 16 residues. The CDR3 DNA follows: TGTGCCAGCAGCTTGGGGAATGCGGGGGGAGGAGAGACCCAGTACTTC. Protein product: CASSLGNAGGGETQYF.

Comment on this clone: The sample holds other DNA sequences that translate to the same CDR3. The chain joins TRBV18 to TRBJ1-1; D remains unclear. Between the trimmed V and J ends, which lost 3 bases and 1 base, there was a span of 9 bases. The CDR3 contains 14 residues. CDR1 and CDR2 from the germline V gene are KGHSH and LQKENI. The CDR3 region has the DNA TGTGCCAGCTCACCGGGAGCTGAGAACACTGAAGCTTTCTTT. It encodes CASSPGAENTEAFF.

The chain joins TRBV6-5 to TRBJ2-6; no clear D gene. Trimming cost V 5 bases and J 0 bases, with 8 bases left between them. From germline, CDR1 is MNHEY and CDR2 SVGAGI. The CDR3 extends over 15 amino acids. The CDR3 spells CASSITYSGANVLTF. DNA of the CDR3: TGTGCCAGCAGTATTACCTACTCTGGGGCCAACGTCCTGACTTTC.

The CDR3 bases are TGTGCCAGCAGTTTCACGGGGGGGCGGTCACCCCTCCACTTT. Amino acids: CASSFTGGRSPLHF. V gene TRBV6-6 combines with J gene TRBJ1-6, with a weak D call TRBD1 (6 bases). Germline loops: CDR1 MNHNY, CDR2 SVGAGI (reference sequence). The V end was cut by 4 bases, the J end by 10 bases, with 14 bases between. There are 14 residues in the CDR3.

About this clone: Other DNA sequences in this specimen translate into the identical CDR3. This chain links TRBV18 with TRBJ2-1; 15 bases are shared with TRBD2. Trimming removed 3 bases from V and 3 bases from J; junction bases left unmatched: 3. CDR1 is KGHSH and CDR2 is LQKENI in the germline V gene. This CDR3 has 17 amino acids. For the CDR3, the DNA is TGTGCCAGCTCACCGGGACTAGCGGGAGGTAGCTACAATGAGCAGTTCTTC. Its translation is CASSPGLAGGSYNEQFF. Based on the CDR3 plus reference TRBV18 and TRBJ2-1, the full variable domain is NAGVMQNPRHLVRRRGQEARLRCSPMKGHSHVYWYRQLPEEGLKFMVYLQKENIIDESGMPKERFSAEFPKEGPSILRIQQVVRGDSAAYFCASSPGLAGGSYNEQFFGPGTRLTVL.

A note on this clone: Other DNA sequences in the same sample also yield this CDR3. The V and J genes are TRBV11-2 and TRBJ2-3; D ambiguous. The CDR3 runs to 13 residues. Germline V lookup: CDR1 SGHAT, CDR2 FQNNGV. V lost 0 bases to trimming and J lost 2 bases, with 3 bases between them. The chain's CDR3 is CASSLDFTDTQYF. CDR3 bases: TGTGCCAGCAGCTTAGACTTCACAGATACGCAGTATTTT.

The V call is TRBV30, the J call TRBJ2-2; 7 bases agree with TRBD1. Germline values: CDR1 GTSNPN, CDR2 SVGIG (reference sequence). This CDR3 contains 13 residues. Trimming took 8 bases from V and 4 from J; bases not matched to a gene: 7. CDR3 bases: TGTGCCCATGACAGGGAAGGCACCGGGGAGCTGTTTTTT. The encoded protein is CAHDREGTGELFF.

This clone was counted once. The chain couples TRBV4-1 to TRBJ1-2; tentative D call: TRBD1 (5 bases). The CDR3 has 15 residues. Trimming removed 0 bases from V and 6 bases from J, with 14 bases in between. Germline CDR1 MGHRA, CDR2 YSYEKL. CDR3 region: CASSQDRTQNNGYTF. CDR3 nucleotides: TGCGCCAGCAGCCAAGATAGGACACAAAACAATGGCTACACCTTC.

A note on this clone: One junction end does not reproduce the germline sequence, and a read error may be involved. This chain uses TRBV23-1 with TRBJ2-3, with D possibly being TRBD1 (5 bases). TRBV23-1 is an ORF for which the function is uncertain. The CDR3 covers 19 residues. Here the CDR3 DNA reads TGCGCCAGCAGTCAATCAAGAAGACAGCGCTCGTCGGGCGCAGATACGCAGTGTTTT. This codes for CASSQSRRQRSSGADTQCF.

The chain has TRBV25-1 and TRBJ2-7, with TRBD1 matching 7 bases. V was clipped by 4 bases and J by 1 base; unmatched bases: 7. Germline CDR1 and CDR2: MGHDK and SYGVNS. The CDR3 extends over 15 amino acids. The DNA for the CDR3 is TGTGCCAGCAGTGCGTCCGGGACAGAATCCTACGAGCAGTACTTC. This encodes CASSASGTESYEQYF.